Reported below is one T cell receptor (beta chain). Its specificity is unknown. Sequenced by immunoSEQ multiplex PCR; TCRdb stores in-frame clones only, minus some. This sample has fewer than 25,000 clones; roughly 74% occur once, and the top ten carry over 25%. This CDR3 has 14 residues. V lost 1 base and J lost 0, with 7 bases in between. CDR1 and CDR2 (germline): SGHVS, FNYEAQ. The sample originates from a study of OX40 agonist ivuxolimab in advanced cancers. Study-level results: Compared with CD4+, CD8+ T cells on average had more expanded clones.

This chain uses TRBV7-6 with TRBJ2-7; D is unresolved. This clonotype was obtained from an adult with an advanced solid tumor such as melanoma, head and neck, liver or kidney cancer. The sequenced sample was CD4+ or CD8+ T cells sorted from blood, obtained in a trial of the OX40 agonist ivuxolimab. CDR3 sequence reads: CASSLGSSSYEQYF. The CDR3 DNA reads TGTGCCAGCAGCTTAGGCAGCAGCTCCTACGAGCAGTACTTC.